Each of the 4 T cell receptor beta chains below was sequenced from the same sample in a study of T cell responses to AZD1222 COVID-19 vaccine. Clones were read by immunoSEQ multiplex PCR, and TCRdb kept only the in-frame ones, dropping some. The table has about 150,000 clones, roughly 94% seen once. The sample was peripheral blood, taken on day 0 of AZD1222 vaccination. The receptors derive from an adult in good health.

In DNA form, the CDR3 reads TGCGCCTGGGACAGGGTAAAGAATTCACCCCTCCACTTT. Its translation is CAWDRVKNSPLHF. V and J are TRBV23-1 and TRBJ1-6, with 9 bases aligning to TRBD1. TRBV23-1 is classed as an ORF, of uncertain function. J gave up 7 bases and V 11 bases, and 6 bases lay outside the gene matches. The CDR3 has 13 residues.

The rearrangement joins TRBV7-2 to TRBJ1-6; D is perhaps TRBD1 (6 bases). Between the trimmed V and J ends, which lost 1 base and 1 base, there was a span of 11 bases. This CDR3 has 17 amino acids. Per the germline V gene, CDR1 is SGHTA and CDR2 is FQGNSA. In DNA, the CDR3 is TGTGCCAGCAGCTTAGTGTCGGGGGCTTCCTATAATTCACCCCTCCACTTT. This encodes CASSLVSGASYNSPLHF.

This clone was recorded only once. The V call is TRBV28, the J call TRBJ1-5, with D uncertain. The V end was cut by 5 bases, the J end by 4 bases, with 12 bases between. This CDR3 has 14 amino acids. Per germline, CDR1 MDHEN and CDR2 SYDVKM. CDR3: CASSPQARNQPQHF. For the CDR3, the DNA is TGTGCCAGCAGTCCCCAAGCGCGGAATCAGCCCCAGCATTTT.

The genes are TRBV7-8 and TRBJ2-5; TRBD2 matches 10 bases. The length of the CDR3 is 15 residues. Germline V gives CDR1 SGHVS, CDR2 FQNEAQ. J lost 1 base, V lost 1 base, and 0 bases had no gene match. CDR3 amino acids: CASSLVAGGQETQYF. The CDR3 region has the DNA TGTGCCAGCAGCTTAGTAGCGGGAGGCCAAGAGACCCAGTACTTC.